This entry lists 29 T cell receptor beta chains sequenced from one sample in a study of glioma-infiltrating T cells. Amplification of TCR alpha and beta CDR3 regions from RNA used iRepertoire nested multiplex PCR. TCRdb re-derived calls from the multiplex PCR reads in MiXCR, one entry per CDR3 protein. The table lists 85,000 to 110,000 distinct CDR3 sequences, 29% of them singletons. What was sequenced was glioma tissue, nonneoplastic brain tissue, or PBMCs (not recorded which). The receptor source for this set is a human donor with low-grade glioma or glioblastoma, undergoing nonglioma brain surgery, or in good health (not recorded which).

This sequence joins TRBV12-3 or TRBV12-4 and TRBJ1-6; the D gene is possibly TRBD1 (5 bases). With 5 bases removed from V and 5 bases from J, the gap between germline ends came to 7 bases. There are 13 residues in the CDR3. The CDR3 region is CASSQGNNSPLHF. DNA for the CDR3: TGTGCCAGCAGTCAGGGTAATAATTCACCCCTCCACTTT.

Many counts were recorded for this clonotype. The gene calls are TRBV24-1 and TRBJ1-1; D is possibly TRBD1 (5 bases). This CDR3 contains 13 residues. V lost 7 bases, J lost 5 bases, and 13 bases lay in between. Germline CDR1 and CDR2: KGHDR and SFDVKD. CDR3 region: CATRLVEGTEAFF. In nucleotides, the CDR3 is TGTGCCACCAGATTGGTGGAGGGGACTGAAGCTTTCTTT.

This clonotype was observed at least ten times. The genes are TRBV20-1 and TRBJ2-3; 10 nucleotides line up with TRBD2. Germline values: CDR1 DFQATT, CDR2 SNEGSKA (reference sequence). This CDR3 contains 14 residues. V gave up 2 bases and J gave up 2 bases; unmatched junction bases: 1. CDR3 residues: CSARLAGATDTQYF. The CDR3 DNA is TGCAGTGCTAGACTAGCGGGGGCCACAGATACGCAGTATTTT.

This clonotype was picked up a small number of times. This rearrangement joins TRBV7-9 to TRBJ1-3; D not certain. V was pared by 4 bases and J by 0 bases, with 7 bases between. The CDR3 runs to 14 residues. Germline V CDR1 and CDR2: SEHNR, FQNEAQ (reference sequence). The CDR3 region is CASSWPFSGNTIYF. CDR3 sequence (DNA): TGTGCCAGCAGCTGGCCTTTCTCTGGAAACACCATATATTTT. Drawing the rest from reference TRBV7-9 and TRBJ1-3, the complete variable domain is DTGVSQNPRHKITKRGQNVTFRCDPISEHNRLYWYRQTLGQGPEFLTYFQNEAQLEKSRLLSDRFSAERPKGSFSTLEIQRTEQGDSAMYLCASSWPFSGNTIYFGEGSWLTVV.

This clonotype was counted at least ten times. J is TRBJ1-1 and V is TRBV6-1, with a possible D match to TRBD1 (6 bases). Germline lookup yields CDR1 MNHNS and CDR2 SASEGT. The CDR3 is 16 amino acids. The germline V and J ends were trimmed by 6 bases and 1 base, with 18 bases remaining between them. CDR3 region: CASSPIYGQPNTEAFF. The CDR3 nucleotides are TGTGCCAGCAGCCCAATCTACGGACAGCCGAACACTGAAGCTTTCTTT.

The V call is TRBV27, the J call TRBJ1-1; weak D call: TRBD1 (5 bases). Germline values: CDR1 MNHEY, CDR2 SMNVEV (reference sequence). The germline V and J ends were trimmed by 2 bases and 3 bases, with 16 bases remaining between them. The CDR3 has 16 amino acids. This chain's CDR3 is CASSLRWGVGYTEAFF. CDR3 DNA: TGTGCCAGCAGTTTACGGTGGGGCGTAGGGTACACTGAAGCTTTCTTT.

This clonotype appeared many times. The chain is built from TRBV19 and TRBJ1-2; D not certain. CDR1 and CDR2 from the germline V gene are LNHDA and SQIVND (reference sequence). The V and J ends lost 10 bases and 3 bases respectively, with 12 bases between them. The CDR3 has 12 amino acids. The CDR3 is CATRTDHYGYTF. CDR3 nucleotides: TGTGCCACTCGGACTGATCACTATGGCTACACCTTC.

This clonotype was recorded at least ten times. This may arise from a read error, as a much more abundant clone is one base away. The CDR3 loop is CASSLGPQPQHF. In DNA, the CDR3 is TGTGCCAGCAGCTTAGGACCTCAGCCCCAGCATTTT. This rearrangement joins TRBV7-2 to TRBJ1-5, with D unclear. V was pared by 1 base and J by 6 bases, with 4 bases between. This CDR3 is built from 12 residues. From germline, CDR1 is SGHTA and CDR2 FQGNSA.

A word on this clonotype: This could be a read error, since a much larger clone is one nucleotide away. V gene TRBV2 combines with J gene TRBJ2-3; 8 nucleotides match TRBD1. The closer fit of TRBJ1-5 to the DNA end suggests the J call may be wrong. Germline-derived CDR1 and CDR2 are SNHLY and FYNNEI. The CDR3 is made up of 15 amino acids. CDR3 sequence (DNA): TGTGCCAGCAGTGACCAGGGGGCCGACACAGATACGCAGCATTTT. It specifies CASSDQGADTDTQHF.

Notes on this clonotype: This may arise from a read error, as a much more abundant clone is one base away. This chain uses TRBV7-2 with TRBJ2-7; D possibly matches TRBD1 or TRBD2 (6 bases each). The CDR3 runs 16 residues. V lost 1 base and J lost 5, with 18 bases in between. CDR1 and CDR2 from the germline V gene are SGHTA and FQGNSA. The CDR3 here is CASSLGGAGKAHEQYF. DNA for the CDR3: TGTGCCAGCAGCTTAGGGGGGGCAGGGAAGGCCCACGAGCAGTACTTC.

The sample holds many counts of this clonotype. This chain links TRBV6-1 with TRBJ1-3; D is unresolved. There are 13 residues in the CDR3. Trimming left V 7 bases short and J 1 base short, with 8 bases between. From germline, CDR1 is MNHNS and CDR2 SASEGT. The CDR3 DNA follows: TGTGCCAGCATCAGGTCATCTGGAAACACCATATATTTT. This codes for CASIRSSGNTIYF.

This clonotype has only a few counts. The rearrangement joins TRBV7-9 to TRBJ2-7; 7 bases map to TRBD2. CDR3 length equals 15 residues. Germline V lookup: CDR1 SEHNR, CDR2 FQNEAQ (reference sequence). After removal of 4 bases from V and 2 bases from J, the junction contained 8 bases not matched to a gene. The chain's CDR3 is CASSSHGGGAYEQYF. CDR3 nucleotides: TGTGCCAGCAGCTCCCATGGGGGGGGGGCCTACGAGCAGTACTTC. Looking up the rest from reference TRBV7-9 and TRBJ2-7 gives the full variable domain: DTGVSQNPRHKITKRGQNVTFRCDPISEHNRLYWYRQTLGQGPEFLTYFQNEAQLEKSRLLSDRFSAERPKGSFSTLEIQRTEQGDSAMYLCASSSHGGGAYEQYFGPGTRLTVT.

The genes are TRBV6-2 or TRBV6-3 and TRBJ1-1; a weak D match, TRBD1 (6 bases). Trimming stripped 9 bases from V and 10 bases from J, with 27 bases between. The CDR3 runs to 15 residues. Germline values: CDR1 MNHEY, CDR2 SVGEGT. CDR3 sequence reads: CARGSHSGRGSGAFF. The CDR3, as DNA: TGTGCCAGAGGCTCACACAGCGGGAGGGGGTCCGGAGCTTTCTTT.

The J gene is TRBJ2-7, the V gene TRBV19; D is ambiguous. The length of the CDR3 is 13 residues. V dropped 3 bases and J dropped 0 bases, with 6 bases sitting between them. CDR1 is LNHDA, CDR2 SQIVND, per germline (reference sequence). The CDR3 sequence is CASSIQSSYEQYF. The CDR3 DNA reads as TGTGCCAGTAGTATTCAGAGCTCCTACGAGCAGTACTTC.

As to this clonotype: Being one base from a much bigger clone, this may be a read error. The V call is TRBV20-1, the J call TRBJ2-1; 9 bases agree with TRBD2. J was trimmed by 9 bases and V by 5 bases; bases with no gene match: 14. The CDR3 contains 15 residues. Germline loops: CDR1 DFQATT, CDR2 SNEGSKA (reference sequence). CDR3 bases: TGCAGTGCTGATAGCGGGGGCCCTTCTTTGATTGAGCAGTTCTTC. Amino acid sequence: CSADSGGPSLIEQFF.

This clonotype was found many times. This chain connects TRBV6-6 to TRBJ2-7; D might be TRBD1 (5 bases). The CDR3 runs to 15 residues. V was cut by 0 bases and J by 2 bases, with 11 bases left in between. Per germline, CDR1 MNHNY and CDR2 SVGAGI (reference sequence). CDR3 in amino acids: CASSYSRGSTYEQYF. The DNA of the CDR3 is TGTGCCAGCAGTTACTCAAGGGGATCGACCTACGAGCAGTACTTC.

This clonotype was picked up many times. This chain connects TRBV7-8 to TRBJ1-1, with D uncertain. Trimming removed 1 base from V and 0 bases from J, with 6 bases in between. This CDR3 region has 14 residues. From germline, CDR1 is SGHVS and CDR2 FQNEAQ. CDR3 sequence: CASSLEEMNTEAFF. As DNA, the CDR3 is TGTGCCAGCAGCTTAGAGGAGATGAACACTGAAGCTTTCTTT.

This clonotype appeared many times. This chain links TRBV20-1 with TRBJ2-5; 8 bases are a match to TRBD2. CDR1 DFQATT and CDR2 SNEGSKA come from the germline V gene (reference sequence). Trimming took 0 bases from V and 5 from J; bases not matched to a gene: 2. The length of the CDR3 is 13 residues. CDR3 in amino acids: CSAREGLVETQYF. Written as DNA, the CDR3 is TGCAGTGCTAGAGAGGGACTAGTGGAGACCCAGTACTTC.

Remarks on this clonotype: This clone may be a read error of a much larger clone one base away. The conserved phenylalanine or tryptophan normally closing the CDR3 is absent here, so this likely arose from a read error. Here the CDR3 reads CASSLLQGAHGYTL. The CDR3, as DNA: TGTGCCAGCAGTTTATTACAGGGAGCGCATGGCTACACCCTC. This rearrangement joins TRBV6-5 to TRBJ1-2; D may be TRBD1 (6 bases). Trimming left V 4 bases short and J 6 bases short, with 15 bases between. Germline V lookup: CDR1 MNHEY, CDR2 SVGAGI. The CDR3 is made up of 14 amino acids.

Many counts were recorded for this clonotype. The V call is TRBV28, the J call TRBJ2-3; TRBD2 matches at 10 bases. After removal of 2 bases from V and 6 bases from J, the junction contained 8 bases not matched to a gene. The CDR3 consists of 16 residues. Per germline, CDR1 MDHEN and CDR2 SYDVKM. The chain's CDR3 is CASSLELAGHVDTQYF. The CDR3 bases are TGTGCCAGCAGTTTAGAACTAGCGGGGCATGTGGATACGCAGTATTTT.

For this clonotype: A much larger clone is a single base away; this may be a read error. This sequence joins TRBV7-2 and TRBJ2-3; D is possibly TRBD2 (5 bases). This CDR3 has 13 amino acids. The V gene lost 5 bases and the J gene lost 5 bases, with 11 bases spanning the gap. The germline gives CDR1 SGHTA, CDR2 FQGNSA. As DNA, the CDR3 is TGTGCCAGCAGCCTAAGAGCGGAAGATACGCAGTATTTT. Protein: CASSLRAEDTQYF.

The chain has TRBV11-2 and TRBJ2-4; D not resolved. The CDR3 is 15 residues long. Trimming pared 0 bases from V and 0 bases from J, leaving 6 bases between. The germline V gene encodes CDR1 SGHAT and CDR2 FQNNGV. DNA of the CDR3: TGTGCCAGCAGCTTAGATTATATAGCCAAAAACATTCAGTACTTC. It is translated as CASSLDYIAKNIQYF.

This clonotype was seen repeatedly, ten times or more. The chain links TRBV20-1 to TRBJ2-7; 10 nucleotides agree with TRBD1. Germline CDR1 reads DFQATT; CDR2 reads SNEGSKA (reference sequence). This CDR3 has 15 residues. Trimming cost V 5 bases and J 3 bases; bases outside gene matches: 10. CDR3 amino acids: CSAFRTGTGDYEQYF. The CDR3 coding sequence is TGCAGTGCTTTCAGAACCGGGACAGGGGACTACGAGCAGTACTTC.

This clonotype was recorded at least ten times. J is TRBJ1-2 and V is TRBV14; D uncertain. V shed 0 bases and J shed 2 bases, with 19 bases lying between them. CDR1 and CDR2 from the germline V gene are SGHDN and FVKESK. The length of the CDR3 is 18 residues. DNA for the CDR3: TGTGCCAGCAGCCAAGAGTCCCGGCCCTACGCCTTCAACTATGGCTACACCTTC. It encodes CASSQESRPYAFNYGYTF.

This clonotype is labeled as medium-sized (0.01 to 0.1%). V usage is TRBV2 and J usage is TRBJ2-3, with 7 bases aligning to TRBD1. Looked up from germline, CDR1 is SNHLY and CDR2 is FYNNEI. Trimming cost V 5 bases and J 0 bases; bases outside gene matches: 5. The CDR3 is made up of 15 amino acids. CDR3 nucleotide sequence: TGTGCCAGCAGTCTTGGGACAGCCAGCACAGATACGCAGTATTTT. This codes for CASSLGTASTDTQYF. Full variable domain (missing parts from reference TRBV2 and TRBJ2-3): EPEVTQTPSHQVTQMGQEVILRCVPISNHLYFYWYRQILGQKVEFLVSFYNNEISEKSEIFDDQFSVERPDGSNFTLKIRSTKLEDSAMYFCASSLGTASTDTQYFGPGTRLTVL.

To note about this clonotype: A read error may explain this, as a much larger clone is one base away. V usage is TRBV27 and J usage is TRBJ2-6; D is perhaps TRBD1 or TRBD2 (5 bases each). This CDR3 region has 17 residues. Per the germline V gene, CDR1 is MNHEY and CDR2 is SMNVEV (reference sequence). The CDR3 DNA follows: TGTGCCAGCAGCGATTATTCTCCGGGACCTGGGGCCAACGCCCTGACTTTC. Protein: CASSDYSPGPGANALTF.

About this clonotype: An end of the junction differs from the germline gene, which may be a read error. This chain links TRBV5-1 with TRBJ2-7; 11 nucleotides agree with TRBD2. The J call is uncertain, as TRBJ2-5 better fits the DNA end. The length of the CDR3 is 16 residues. Germline V CDR1 and CDR2: SGHRS, YFSETQ. CDR3 bases: TGCACCAGCAGCGTAACTAGCGGGGGAACCCAAGAGACCCAGTACTTC. It translates to CTSSVTSGGTQETQYF.

This clonotype was counted a few times. The chain carries TRBV11-2 and TRBJ2-2, with 8 bases matching TRBD1. This CDR3 is built from 15 residues. V trimming: 5 bases; J trimming: 6 bases; junction bases outside the gene matches: 8. Germline V gene data show CDR1 as SGHAT and CDR2 as FQNNGV. The CDR3 nucleotides are TGTGCCAGCAGCCCTCAGACAGGGGTCCCCGGGGAGCTGTTTTTT. As protein: CASSPQTGVPGELFF.

This clonotype appeared once. This chain uses TRBV6-1 with TRBJ2-5, with 12 positions matching TRBD2. Germline V lookup: CDR1 MNHNS, CDR2 SASEGT. The ends lost 0 bases at V and 1 base at J; junction bases unmatched: 9. The CDR3 covers 19 residues. The CDR3 nucleotides are TGTGCCAGCAGTGAAGCCCGAACCCGACTAGCGGGGGCCCAAGAGACCCAGTACTTC. As protein: CASSEARTRLAGAQETQYF.